This TCR beta chain was obtained from a study of beta chain features in type 1 diabetes. Overall study results and limits: Moderate yet significant TCRB CDR3 shortening was seen in Type 1 diabetes patients in all four CD4+ subsets. VDJ junctions sequenced from type 1 diabetes patients showed fewer insertions and more deletions. Naive, central memory and Treg TCRB repertoires seemed to resemble each other more closely in patients than they did in healthy donors.

Comment on this clone: Its antigen is unknown.

Reverse transcribing all isolated RNA meant expressed TCRB transcripts were sequenced. The average output of naive, central memory and regulatory T cell samples was 3 million to 4 million reads. The data were produced by immunoSEQ multiplex PCR, yet TCRdb's version contains in-frame clones alone and is incomplete. Here the sample spans about 130,000 clones, roughly 10% being singletons. This CDR3 has 13 residues. CDR1 and CDR2 from the germline V gene are SGHAT and FQNNGV. J gave up 5 bases and V 5 bases, and 4 bases lay outside the gene matches. This TCR was recovered from a man aged 25 to 40 with type 1 diabetes. The specimen sequenced was central memory CD4+ T cells from blood. The chain combines TRBV11-2 with TRBJ1-1; 8 positions match TRBD1. In DNA, the CDR3 is TGTGCCAGCAGCGGACAGGGAGATACTGAAGCTTTCTTT. This translates into CASSGQGDTEAFF.